This T cell receptor (beta chain) is from a study of Ad26.COV2.S vaccination and SARS-CoV-2 variants. Study at large: Ad26.COV2.S, an intramuscular injection, was given once or twice 56 days apart.

Documented treatment: around 19 received Ad26.COV2.S at low or high dose, single or two shots; roughly five received placebo; per-sample allocation not given. At day 63 after the first vaccine or placebo injection, samples were drawn. The individual, an adult aged 18-55 years, was a donor in Boston. The assay was immunoSEQ multiplex PCR, and TCRdb's table has in-frame clones only and misses some. Of 250,000 or so clones listed, about 83% are singletons. V gave up 9 bases and J gave up 2 bases, with 14 bases separating them. Germline V gene lookup returns CDR1 LNHDA and CDR2 SQIVND (reference sequence). The CDR3 length is 15 residues.

The specimen was peripheral blood, collected in a trial of Ad26.COV2.S vaccine versus placebo. The gene calls are TRBV19 and TRBJ2-6; possibly TRBD1 for D (6 bases). The receptor comes from a person between 18 and 60 years old who received the Ad26.COV2.S COVID-19 vaccine or a placebo. The CDR3 DNA reads TGTGCCAGCTTAAGGTCAGGGGCTGGGGCCAACGTCCTGACTTTC. This gives the protein CASLRSGAGANVLTF.